This T cell receptor beta chain was found in a study of cytomegalovirus exposure and HLA in healthy donors. The table came from immunoSEQ multiplex PCR; TCRdb's copy has only in-frame clones and leaves some out. The data show roughly 100,000 clones, with around 86% seen just once and 3% to 4% held by the top ten. V gave up 4 bases and J gave up 6 bases; unmatched junction bases: 10. Germline V gene data show CDR1 as MDHEN and CDR2 as SYDVKM. This CDR3 region has 15 residues. Sequencing was carried out using PBMCs. The sequence was collected from a woman under 30 in good health and CMV-seropositive. The chain carries TRBV28 and TRBJ2-3; 7 positions match TRBD1. The CDR3 spells CASSSSRQGRDTQYF. CDR3 DNA sequence: TGTGCCAGCAGTTCAAGCCGACAGGGAAGGGATACGCAGTATTTT.